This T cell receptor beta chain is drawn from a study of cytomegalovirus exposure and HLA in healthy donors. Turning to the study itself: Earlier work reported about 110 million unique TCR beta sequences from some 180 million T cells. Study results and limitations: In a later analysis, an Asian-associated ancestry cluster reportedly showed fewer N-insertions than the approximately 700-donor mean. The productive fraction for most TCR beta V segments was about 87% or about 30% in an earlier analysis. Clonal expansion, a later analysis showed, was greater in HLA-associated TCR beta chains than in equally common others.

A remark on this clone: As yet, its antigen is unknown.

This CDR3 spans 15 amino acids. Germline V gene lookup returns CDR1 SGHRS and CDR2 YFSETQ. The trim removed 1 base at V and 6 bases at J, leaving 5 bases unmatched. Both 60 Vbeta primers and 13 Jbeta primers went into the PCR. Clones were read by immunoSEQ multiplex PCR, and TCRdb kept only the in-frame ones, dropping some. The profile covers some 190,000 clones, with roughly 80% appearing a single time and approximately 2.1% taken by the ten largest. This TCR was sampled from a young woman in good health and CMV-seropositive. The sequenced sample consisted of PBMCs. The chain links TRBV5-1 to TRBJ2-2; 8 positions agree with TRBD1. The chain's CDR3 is CASSLPTGDSGELFF. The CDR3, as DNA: TGCGCCAGCAGCTTGCCGACAGGGGACTCCGGGGAGCTGTTTTTT.